The 30 T cell receptor beta chains below come from one sample, sequenced in a study of response to subunit inactivated influenza vaccine. TCRdb recomputed calls from the RT-PCR reads with MiXCR, one row per CDR3 protein. The profile shows a few hundred thousand distinct CDR3 sequences, around a fifth of them singletons. Sequenced here: PBMCs from blood, sampled less than 22 months after vaccination. Receptors originate from a man aged 50-75 years who received an inactivated influenza vaccine.

This chain uses TRBV18 with TRBJ2-1; D is ambiguous. V gave up 2 bases and J gave up 8 bases, with 7 bases separating them. The germline CDR1 and CDR2 sequences are KGHSH and LQKENI. This CDR3 has 12 amino acids. In DNA form, the CDR3 reads TGTGCCAGCTCACCAGGACGGGATGAGCAGTTCTTC. Translating it yields CASSPGRDEQFF.

This clonotype was observed many times. The rearrangement joins TRBV12-3 or TRBV12-4 to TRBJ1-1; weak D call: TRBD1 (5 bases). This CDR3 comprises 15 residues. With 7 bases removed from V and 4 bases from J, the gap between germline ends came to 19 bases. CDR3 nucleotides: TGTGCCAGCACCCGAGGGGTAGAGACAGCCACTGAAGCTTTCTTT. Protein sequence: CASTRGVETATEAFF.

This clonotype was counted between two and nine times. The gene calls are TRBV6-2 or TRBV6-3 and TRBJ2-3; TRBD2 might be the D (5 bases). This CDR3 has 15 amino acids. Germline CDR1 MNHEY, CDR2 SVGEGT. V was cut by 0 bases and J by 2 bases, with 9 bases left in between. The CDR3 here is CASSYSTGSTDTQYF. The CDR3 DNA is TGTGCCAGCAGTTACTCTACGGGGTCCACAGATACGCAGTATTTT.

The chain has TRBV6-2 or TRBV6-3 and TRBJ2-7; tentatively, D is TRBD1 (6 bases). The V end lost 2 bases, the J end lost 3 bases, and 17 bases lay between the germline ends. Germline CDR1 and CDR2: MNHEY and SVGEGT. The CDR3 is made up of 16 amino acids. In nucleotides, the CDR3 is TGTGCCAGCAGTTACCTTAGCTGGGACAAGGGCTACGAGCAGTACTTC. Translated, it gives CASSYLSWDKGYEQYF.

The sample holds a few counts of this clonotype. The rearrangement links TRBV4-2 to TRBJ2-1, with a tentative D call TRBD1 (6 bases). V was clipped by 3 bases and J by 5 bases, with 20 bases between them. The CDR3 is made up of 17 amino acids. Germline CDR1 reads LGHNA; CDR2 reads YNFKEQ. CDR3 nucleotide sequence: TGTGCCAGCAGCCATCCAAAACAGGGCTCAGTCCACAATGAGCAGTTCTTC. As protein: CASSHPKQGSVHNEQFF.

This chain links TRBV28 with TRBJ2-1, with TRBD1 as a possible D gene (6 bases). Trimming took 6 bases from V and 6 from J, leaving 12 bases between them. Germline values: CDR1 MDHEN, CDR2 SYDVKM. The CDR3 is made up of 13 amino acids. The CDR3 DNA is TGTGCCAGCAGGGAACAGGGAGTCAATGAGCAGTTCTTC. This encodes CASREQGVNEQFF.

The rearrangement links TRBV7-2 to TRBJ2-7; 7 bases line up with TRBD2. Trimming at V came to 1 base and at J to 4 bases, leaving 13 bases not matched to a gene. Germline V gene lookup returns CDR1 SGHTA and CDR2 FQGNSA. CDR3 length equals 17 residues. CDR3 DNA: TGTGCCAGCAGCTTAGGGTACGGGGGGACCACCGCGTACGAGCAGTACTTC. Protein sequence: CASSLGYGGTTAYEQYF.

The chain uses TRBV25-1 and TRBJ2-3; possibly TRBD2 for D (5 bases). The ends were cut back, 3 bases at V and 5 bases at J, with 6 bases in the middle. The CDR3 is 12 residues long. Germline CDR1 MGHDK, CDR2 SYGVNS. In DNA form, the CDR3 reads TGTGCCAGCAGTGACGCGGGAGATACGCAGTATTTT. Protein product: CASSDAGDTQYF.

At least ten counts were recorded for this clonotype. J is TRBJ2-4 and V is TRBV4-2; no clear D gene. Trimming shortened V by 1 base and J by 0 bases, and 4 bases separated the two germline ends. Germline-derived CDR1 and CDR2 are LGHNA and YNFKEQ. This CDR3 region has 14 residues. The CDR3 DNA sequence: TGTGCCAGCAGCCAAGTGCTAGCCAAAAACATTCAGTACTTC. Protein: CASSQVLAKNIQYF.

J is TRBJ1-3 and V is TRBV7-2, with 8 bases aligning to TRBD1. Per the germline V gene, CDR1 is SGHTA and CDR2 is FQGNSA. V dropped 4 bases and J dropped 1; count of bases not matched to a gene: 3. The CDR3 contains 15 residues. The CDR3 region has the DNA TGTGCCAGCAGCTACTGGACAGGGTCTGGAAACACCATATATTTT. Translation gives CASSYWTGSGNTIYF.

By proportion, this clonotype is medium-sized. CDR3 loop: CASSQGQGILQNIQYF. The CDR3 nucleotides are TGCGCCAGCAGCCAAGGACAGGGCATTCTCCAAAACATTCAGTACTTC. The chain links TRBV4-1 to TRBJ2-4; 7 bases are a match to TRBD1. This CDR3 region has 16 residues. CDR1 is MGHRA and CDR2 is YSYEKL in the germline V gene. V gave up 1 base and J gave up 5 bases; unmatched junction bases: 8.

This clonotype appeared a few times. The rearrangement joins TRBV9 to TRBJ2-1; possibly TRBD1 or TRBD2 for D (5 bases each). Deletions cut 2 bases from V and 5 bases from J, with 11 bases between. This CDR3 comprises 14 residues. The germline V gene has CDR1 SGDLS and CDR2 YYNGEE. The CDR3 loop is CASSVGVSDNEQFF. The CDR3 nucleotides read TGTGCCAGCAGCGTGGGGGTTTCTGACAATGAGCAGTTCTTC.

The chain recombines TRBV4-3 with TRBJ2-1; 13 bases align to TRBD2. Germline V gives CDR1 LGHNA, CDR2 YSLEER. CDR3 length: 17 residues. The junction had 4 bases not matched to a gene; V was cut back by 0 bases and J by 5 bases. The CDR3 sequence: CASSQDRGTSGNNEQFF. The CDR3 DNA is TGCGCCAGCAGCCAAGATCGGGGGACTAGCGGGAACAATGAGCAGTTCTTC.

This clonotype was observed a few times. This sequence joins TRBV9 and TRBJ1-2, with D possibly TRBD1 on 5 matching bases. This CDR3 is 14 amino acids long. Germline-derived CDR1 and CDR2 are SGDLS and YYNGEE. Trimming shortened V by 4 bases and J by 4 bases, and 14 bases separated the two germline ends. The CDR3 protein is CASSPARDAYGYTF. The CDR3, as DNA: TGTGCCAGCAGCCCCGCCAGGGACGCCTATGGCTACACCTTC.

There are many counts of this clonotype. The J gene is TRBJ1-1, the V gene TRBV2; D gene uncertain. V was clipped by 3 bases and J by 2 bases, with 10 bases between them. This CDR3 region has 14 residues. Germline CDR1 is SNHLY and CDR2 is FYNNEI. Written as DNA, the CDR3 is TGTGCCAGCAGTGACCGGCACGAAAACACTGAAGCTTTCTTT. Protein: CASSDRHENTEAFF.

There are a few counts of this clonotype. The chain employs TRBV28 and TRBJ1-5; D perhaps matches TRBD1 (6 bases). Germline lookup yields CDR1 MDHEN and CDR2 SYDVKM. The CDR3 length is 14 residues. Trimming pared 6 bases from V and 5 bases from J, leaving 14 bases between. CDR3 sequence reads: CASRVYRDHQPQHF. In DNA form, the CDR3 reads TGTGCCAGCAGGGTCTACAGGGACCATCAGCCCCAGCATTTT. The full variable domain, with the rest looked up from reference TRBV28 and TRBJ1-5, is DVKVTQSSRYLVKRTGEKVFLECVQDMDHENMFWYRQDPGLGLRLIYFSYDVKMKEKGDIPEGYSVSREKKERFSLILESASTNQTSMYLCASRVYRDHQPQHFGDGTRLSIL.

This chain links TRBV5-5 with TRBJ1-2; TRBD1 matches 7 bases. CDR3 length equals 15 residues. J was trimmed by 1 base and V by 4 bases; bases with no gene match: 7. Germline V lookup: CDR1 SGHKS, CDR2 YYEKEE (reference sequence). CDR3 sequence (DNA): TGTGCCAGCAGCCGATTCACAGGGGATAACTATGGCTACACCTTC. This codes for CASSRFTGDNYGYTF. Complete variable domain (other parts from reference TRBV5-5 and TRBJ1-2): DAGVTQSPTHLIKTRGQQVTLRCSPISGHKSVSWYQQVLGQGPQFIFQYYEKEERGRGNFPDRFSARQFPNYSSELNVNALLLGDSALYLCASSRFTGDNYGYTFGSGTRLTVV.

In DNA, the CDR3 is TGCGCCAGCAGCTTGTTTCGTCCGGGGAGGGACTCCTACGAGCAGTACTTC. It codes for CASSLFRPGRDSYEQYF. The V and J genes are TRBV5-1 and TRBJ2-7; 7 nucleotides agree with TRBD2. The CDR3 totals 17 residues. The ends lost 1 base at V and 0 bases at J; junction bases unmatched: 10. Per germline, CDR1 SGHRS and CDR2 YFSETQ.

This clonotype occurred a few times. The chain is built from TRBV20-1 and TRBJ1-2; no reliable D call. Germline V gives CDR1 DFQATT, CDR2 SNEGSKA (reference sequence). The CDR3 consists of 15 residues. V was pared by 2 bases and J by 4 bases, with 17 bases between. CDR3 amino acids: CSARLGWRLLYGYTF. The CDR3, as DNA: TGCAGTGCTAGATTGGGTTGGCGCCTACTCTATGGCTACACCTTC.

Many counts were recorded for this clonotype. The J gene is TRBJ2-2, the V gene TRBV6-1, with TRBD1 matching over 7 bases. The CDR3 sequence is 14 residues long. Germline CDR1 and CDR2: MNHNS and SASEGT. Trimming took 6 bases from V and 8 from J; bases not matched to a gene: 9. CDR3 sequence (DNA): TGTGCCAGCAGCGTGGGACAGACTCGGGGGGAGCTGTTTTTT. Its translation is CASSVGQTRGELFF.

This clonotype was found a few times. The CDR3 sequence: CASRGQGSNNEQFF. For the CDR3, the DNA is TGCGCCAGCCGCGGACAGGGCTCTAACAATGAGCAGTTCTTC. V is TRBV5-1 and J is TRBJ2-1, with TRBD1 identical over 8 bases. This CDR3 contains 14 residues. V dropped 7 bases and J dropped 5; count of bases not matched to a gene: 8. The germline V gene has CDR1 SGHRS and CDR2 YFSETQ.

The chain has TRBV11-1 and TRBJ2-3; 7 nucleotides align to TRBD1. The germline gives CDR1 SGHAT, CDR2 FQDESV (reference sequence). The CDR3 loop spans 18 amino acids. Trimming removed 3 bases from V and 5 bases from J; junction bases left unmatched: 17. For the CDR3, the DNA is TGTGCCAGCAGCTTTGATAGGGACCCAACAGGGGCGGGAGATACGCAGTATTTT. Residues: CASSFDRDPTGAGDTQYF. The full variable domain, completed using reference TRBV11-1 and TRBJ2-3, is EAEVAQSPRYKITEKSQAVAFWCDPISGHATLYWYRQILGQGPELLVQFQDESVVDDSQLPKDRFSAERLKGVDSTLKIQPAELGDSAMYLCASSFDRDPTGAGDTQYFGPGTRLTVL.

The chain couples TRBV12-3 or TRBV12-4 to TRBJ2-3; 12 nucleotides align to TRBD2. The CDR3 has 14 amino acids. The V and J ends lost 6 bases and 5 bases, in that order; junction bases with no gene match: 3. The CDR3 sequence is CASRPGLAGDTQYF. CDR3 nucleotide sequence: TGTGCCAGCAGACCGGGACTAGCGGGAGATACGCAGTATTTT.

The rearrangement links TRBV7-2 to TRBJ2-3, with 9 bases matching TRBD2. CDR1 is SGHTA and CDR2 is FQGNSA in the germline V gene. The CDR3 length is 13 residues. With 5 bases clipped from V and 6 bases from J, the junction kept 3 bases outside the gene matches. CDR3: CASSPTSGDTQYF. The CDR3 nucleotides are TGTGCCAGCAGCCCGACTAGCGGTGATACGCAGTATTTT.

The chain is built from TRBV30 and TRBJ1-1, with unresolved D. With 3 bases removed from V and 1 base from J, the gap between germline ends came to 9 bases. The length of the CDR3 is 13 residues. In germline, CDR1 is GTSNPN, CDR2 SVGIG (reference sequence). Here the CDR3 DNA reads TGTGCCTGGAGCTCCGGGTCGAACACTGAAGCTTTCTTT. Translated, it gives CAWSSGSNTEAFF.

The chain recombines TRBV29-1 with TRBJ2-7; the match to TRBD1 covers 8 bases. Trimming at V came to 7 bases and at J to 7 bases, leaving 9 bases not matched to a gene. The CDR3 totals 12 residues. Germline CDR1 and CDR2: SQVTM and ANQGSEA. This CDR3 is CSARTGLREQYF. The CDR3 DNA reads TGCAGCGCCCGGACAGGGTTGAGAGAGCAGTACTTC.

This clonotype has more than one count but fewer than ten. V and J are TRBV20-1 and TRBJ2-2; D is ambiguous. This CDR3 has 15 amino acids. Per germline, CDR1 DFQATT and CDR2 SNEGSKA (reference sequence). V dropped 1 base and J dropped 2 bases, with 11 bases sitting between them. The CDR3: CSARVDGLNTGELFF. The CDR3, as DNA: TGCAGTGCTAGAGTTGACGGGCTAAACACCGGGGAGCTGTTTTTT.

This clonotype was recorded a few times. The chain carries TRBV20-1 and TRBJ1-5; D is possibly TRBD1 (6 bases). Germline CDR1 is DFQATT and CDR2 is SNEGSKA (reference sequence). Trimming removed 5 bases at V and 0 bases at J, with 14 bases between. CDR3 length: 15 amino acids. In DNA form, the CDR3 reads TGCAGTGCTCCAGACGGGGGCTATAGCAATCAGCCCCAGCATTTT. Amino acids: CSAPDGGYSNQPQHF.

Notes on this clonotype: At one end the junction does not follow the germline gene, possibly because of a read error. The CDR3 protein is CASSLLGVQETEYF. As DNA, the CDR3 is TGTGCCAGCAGCCTCCTGGGAGTCCAAGAGACCGAGTACTTC. The chain recombines TRBV7-2 with TRBJ2-5; D perhaps matches TRBD2 (5 bases). This CDR3 is 14 amino acids long. The germline CDR1 and CDR2 sequences are SGHTA and FQGNSA.

The chain employs TRBV28 and TRBJ1-2, with a weak D call TRBD1 (6 bases). The V gene lost 6 bases and the J gene lost 1 base, with 18 bases spanning the gap. The V gene's germline CDR1 is MDHEN and CDR2 SYDVKM. This CDR3 is 16 amino acids long. The CDR3 region has the DNA TGTGCCAGCAGCCCCCCTCGGGGGCGCGTTAACTATGGCTACACCTTC. The encoded protein is CASSPPRGRVNYGYTF.